The sequence of this T cell receptor (beta chain) was determined in a study of blood T cell repertoires in COVID-19. Looking at the study overall: Donors in the United States, Italy and Spain gave samples during acute or convalescent COVID-19.

Per the authors' pipeline: Amplifying reference gene primers gave estimates of nucleated cell counts. The repertoire was sequenced with immunoSEQ multiplex PCR; TCRdb's copy has only in-frame clones and lacks some. The V and J calls and clone size come from that table; D and trimming were worked out from the DNA. The data hold 450,000 or so clones, with approximately 90% observed a single time. The germline CDR1 and CDR2 sequences are SGHRS and YFSETQ. The length of the CDR3 is 14 residues. The V gene lost 0 bases and the J gene lost 0 bases, with 6 bases spanning the gap. Sequenced sample: peripheral blood. The rearrangement joins TRBV5-1 to TRBJ1-2; D remains unclear. This TCR came from a young man with COVID-19, enrolled during active disease. Here the CDR3 DNA reads TGCGCCAGCAGCTTGGGGGCAGCTAACTATGGCTACACCTTC. Its protein product is CASSLGAANYGYTF.